One sample yielded the 11 T cell receptor beta chains listed below, sequenced in a study of beta chain features in type 1 diabetes. The whole isolated RNA underwent reverse transcription, so sequencing captured expressed TCRB transcripts. This table comes from immunoSEQ multiplex PCR, and its TCRdb copy is limited to in-frame clones, with some not included. In the table there are tens of thousands of clones, around half of which are singletons. The sequenced sample consisted of central memory CD4+ T cells from blood. The receptors stem from a woman younger than 30 in good health.

The chain couples TRBV5-1 to TRBJ2-6, with TRBD1 matching over 7 bases. V lost 4 bases and J lost 1; bases outside the gene matches: 5. In germline, CDR1 is SGHRS, CDR2 YFSETQ. The CDR3 extends over 16 amino acids. The CDR3 nucleotides read TGCGCCAGCAGCCTTGAGGGGGCATCTGGGGCCAACGTCCTGACTTTC. Translation gives CASSLEGASGANVLTF.

The V and J genes are TRBV11-2 and TRBJ2-5; TRBD2 matches 10 bases. This CDR3 region has 19 residues. CDR1 SGHAT and CDR2 FQNNGV come from the germline V gene. The junction had 11 bases not matched to a gene; V was cut back by 0 bases and J by 1 base. CDR3 loop: CASSLDGLAGVRGQETQYF. The DNA for the CDR3 is TGTGCCAGCAGCTTAGACGGGCTAGCGGGAGTGAGGGGCCAAGAGACCCAGTACTTC.

The J gene is TRBJ2-5, the V gene TRBV14, with no clear D. This CDR3 has 15 residues. Between the trimmed V and J ends, which lost 0 bases and 5 bases, there was a span of 13 bases. Germline CDR1 is SGHDN and CDR2 is FVKESK. The chain's CDR3 is CASSQDVLLTETQYF. CDR3 in DNA: TGTGCCAGCAGCCAAGATGTTCTCCTAACGGAGACCCAGTACTTC.

On this clone itself: At one end, the junction sequence differs from germline, possibly due to a read error. The chain combines TRBV30 with TRBJ2-7, with 8 positions matching TRBD1. This CDR3 spans 17 amino acids. Germline assignment: CDR1 GTSNPN and CDR2 SVGIG (reference sequence). The CDR3 DNA is TGTGCCTGGAGGTATCAGGGAGCCGGGACAGGCTCCCACGAGCAGTACTTC. It is translated as CAWRYQGAGTGSHEQYF.

This clone has only a few counts. The chain joins TRBV5-1 to TRBJ2-4, with D possibly being TRBD2 (6 bases). The CDR3 totals 16 residues. V was shortened by 1 base and J by 0 bases, with 11 bases between the two germline ends. CDR1 and CDR2 (germline): SGHRS, YFSETQ. CDR3 sequence reads: CASSLLSGEAKNIQYF. CDR3 in DNA: TGCGCCAGCAGCTTGCTGTCGGGAGAAGCCAAAAACATTCAGTACTTC.

The chain employs TRBV2 and TRBJ1-3; a possible D gene is TRBD1 (5 bases). Trimming removed 5 bases from V and 4 bases from J, with 18 bases in between. In germline, CDR1 is SNHLY, CDR2 FYNNEI. CDR3 length equals 16 residues. The CDR3 protein is CASSRRDSPGGNTIYF. The CDR3 nucleotides are TGTGCCAGCAGTAGACGGGACTCTCCGGGGGGAAACACCATATATTTT.

In the case of this clone: One end of the junction varies from germline; a read error may be responsible. The V call is TRBV11-3, the J call TRBJ1-1; D uncertain. The length of the CDR3 is 11 residues. The germline CDR1 and CDR2 sequences are SGHNT and YENEEA. Here the CDR3 DNA reads TGTGCCAGCAGCTTAGCCGTCGGGTTGCTCTTT. It codes for CASSLAVGLLF.

CDR3 coding DNA: TGTGCCCGAGGGGGTCCGGGTGAAAAACTGTTTTTT. Its translation is CARGGPGEKLFF. V is TRBV30 and J is TRBJ1-4; D may be TRBD1 (6 bases). CDR1 GTSNPN and CDR2 SVGIG come from the germline V gene (reference sequence). This CDR3 has 12 amino acids. Trimming pared 8 bases from V and 7 bases from J, leaving 14 bases between.

The V call is TRBV5-8, the J call TRBJ2-5; maybe TRBD1 (7 bases). The CDR3 spans 12 residues. CDR1 is SGHTS and CDR2 is YDEGEE in the germline V gene. CDR3 in amino acids: CAGGGFQETQYF. The CDR3 nucleotides are TGTGCAGGAGGGGGCTTTCAAGAGACCCAGTACTTC.

The rearrangement joins TRBV13 to TRBJ1-1; unclear D gene. Germline CDR1 is PRHDT and CDR2 is FYEKMQ (reference sequence). V was shortened by 5 bases and J by 0 bases, with 13 bases between the two germline ends. The CDR3 totals 15 residues. The CDR3: CASSLKRALNTEAFF. The CDR3 DNA follows: TGTGCCAGCAGCCTCAAAAGAGCTCTGAACACTGAAGCTTTCTTT.

About this clone: An end of the junction does not agree with germline; a read error may underlie this. V usage is TRBV2 and J usage is TRBJ2-1; maybe TRBD2 (5 bases). From germline, CDR1 is SNHLY and CDR2 FYNNEI. This CDR3 is 15 amino acids long. For the CDR3, the DNA is TGTGCCACCAGTCGGGCGGAGGTCCCCGTCAATGAGCAGTTCTTC. This encodes CATSRAEVPVNEQFF.